The 14 T cell receptor beta chains below were found in one sample sequenced in a study of regulatory T cells in long-lasting Graves disease. With iRepertoire HTBI primers and Arm-PCR of CDR3 regions, TCR beta libraries were built. One entry per CDR3 protein results from TCRdb running MiXCR on the multiplex PCR reads. The sample contains about 440,000 distinct CDR3 sequences, about 17% of which appear only once. Time point defined: newly diagnosed GD, antithyroid drugs for less than 3 months. Extracted RNA from PBMCs served as the source of the TCR library. These records were also assigned to another study, of T cells in Graves' hyperthyroidism and ophthalmopathy.

The starting material was peripheral blood mononuclear cells (PBMCs), obtained at new diagnosis, from a patient treated with antithyroid drugs. The receptors derive from a woman in her twenties or thirties with Graves disease.

This clonotype was observed many times. This chain uses TRBV2 with TRBJ2-2; D gene unclear. V was cut by 7 bases and J by 4 bases, with 16 bases left in between. Germline assignment: CDR1 SNHLY and CDR2 FYNNEI. This CDR3 is 15 amino acids long. The CDR3 loop is CASKVVNLRTGELFF. The CDR3 DNA reads as TGTGCCAGCAAGGTGGTGAATCTACGCACCGGGGAGCTGTTTTTT.

The genes are TRBV6-1 and TRBJ2-3; no clear D. Germline CDR1 is MNHNS and CDR2 is SASEGT. This CDR3 is 13 amino acids long. The V and J ends lost 7 bases and 2 bases respectively, with 10 bases between them. Here the CDR3 DNA reads TGTGCCAGCATGCGCCAGAACACAGATACGCAGTATTTT. This encodes CASMRQNTDTQYF.

The table lists this clonotype with many counts. This sequence joins TRBV3-1 and TRBJ2-2; possibly TRBD1 or TRBD2 for D (5 bases each). Trimming shortened V by 3 bases and J by 6 bases, and 17 bases separated the two germline ends. Germline V lookup: CDR1 LGHDT, CDR2 YNNKEL (reference sequence). The CDR3 has 16 amino acids. The CDR3 here is CASSHYLSGAAGELFF. In DNA, the CDR3 is TGTGCCAGCAGCCATTATCTCTCCGGGGCCGCCGGGGAGCTGTTTTTT.

In this sample, this clonotype turned up a few times. The chain couples TRBV27 to TRBJ1-2; D possibly corresponds to TRBD1 (5 bases). In germline, CDR1 is MNHEY, CDR2 SMNVEV (reference sequence). The CDR3 has 14 residues. V gave up 0 bases and J gave up 8 bases, with 13 bases separating them. CDR3 nucleotides: TGTGCCAGCAGTTTATCACTACCAGGGAACGGCTACACCTTC. Its protein product is CASSLSLPGNGYTF.

This clonotype occurred once. This may be a read error, as it is one base from a much larger clone. The CDR3 DNA follows: TGCAGTGCTATTCCCCCCCACAGGGGGAACACTGAAGTTTTCTTT. Encoded protein: CSAIPPHRGNTEVFF. The chain carries TRBV20-1 and TRBJ1-1, with 8 positions matching TRBD1. The germline CDR1 and CDR2 sequences are DFQATT and SNEGSKA (reference sequence). The CDR3 runs 15 residues.

This clonotype occurred many times. The V and J genes are TRBV3-1 and TRBJ2-5; 8 nucleotides match TRBD1. Trimming took 4 bases from V and 7 from J; bases not matched to a gene: 11. Per germline, CDR1 LGHDT and CDR2 YNNKEL (reference sequence). The CDR3 extends over 15 amino acids. For the CDR3, the DNA is TGTGCCAGCAGCCCCCCAGGGGGGACAGGCGGGACCCAGTACTTC. Its translation: CASSPPGGTGGTQYF.

This chain connects TRBV29-1 to TRBJ1-2, with D possibly being TRBD1 (6 bases). This CDR3 is 12 amino acids long. Germline loops: CDR1 SQVTM, CDR2 ANQGSEA. The V and J ends lost 3 bases and 3 bases respectively, with 8 bases between them. In DNA, the CDR3 is TGCAGCGTTGATAGGGGGTACTATGGCTACACCTTC. This gives the protein CSVDRGYYGYTF.

This clonotype came up many times. This chain links TRBV30 with TRBJ2-3; 11 bases align to TRBD2. Germline trimming cut 4 bases from V and 0 bases from J; bases unmatched to any gene: 9. The CDR3 loop spans 17 amino acids. The germline gives CDR1 GTSNPN, CDR2 SVGIG (reference sequence). Here the CDR3 reads CAWNLASGRSSTDTQYF. The CDR3 coding sequence is TGTGCCTGGAATCTTGCTAGCGGGAGGTCTAGCACAGATACGCAGTATTTT.

Many counts were recorded for this clonotype. The gene calls are TRBV12-3 or TRBV12-4 and TRBJ1-1; no clear D. V lost 5 bases, J lost 5 bases, and 6 bases lay in between. The CDR3 is 11 amino acids. CDR3 nucleotide sequence: TGTGCCAGCAGTCCCAGGACTGAAGCTTTCTTT. This translates into CASSPRTEAFF.

The rearrangement links TRBV19 to TRBJ1-5; D remains ambiguous. Germline CDR1 is LNHDA and CDR2 is SQIVND (reference sequence). The CDR3 consists of 15 residues. Trimming removed 7 bases at V and 0 bases at J, with 13 bases between. CDR3 sequence (DNA): TGTGCCAGTAACATCCCCGGGCATAGCAATCAGCCCCAGCATTTT. Amino acids: CASNIPGHSNQPQHF.

This clonotype was picked up a small number of times. The chain has TRBV12-3 or TRBV12-4 and TRBJ2-2; D unresolved. V lost 7 bases and J lost 0, with 3 bases in between. The CDR3 length is 12 residues. CDR3 amino acids: CASTTNTGELFF. The CDR3 nucleotides read TGTGCCAGCACCACGAACACCGGGGAGCTGTTTTTT.

There are many counts of this clonotype. This chain connects TRBV6-5 to TRBJ2-7, with D tentatively TRBD1 or TRBD2 (6 bases each). This CDR3 comprises 14 residues. Germline CDR1 and CDR2: MNHEY and SVGAGI. The V end was cut by 0 bases, the J end by 7 bases, with 13 bases between. The CDR3 loop is CASSYSPGAREQYF. As DNA, the CDR3 is TGTGCCAGCAGTTACTCACCGGGGGCGCGAGAGCAGTACTTC.

At least ten counts were recorded for this clonotype. The rearrangement joins TRBV28 to TRBJ2-7; 8 positions agree with TRBD2. In germline, CDR1 is MDHEN, CDR2 SYDVKM. The CDR3 totals 16 residues. V lost 3 bases, J lost 6 bases, and 13 bases stayed unmatched. The CDR3 DNA reads TGTGCCAGCAGTTTTTATTCGGGAGGGCCGGAACTCGAGCAGTACTTC. Its protein is CASSFYSGGPELEQYF.

This clonotype was recorded at least ten times. The chain couples TRBV19 to TRBJ1-5, with 8 bases aligning to TRBD1. CDR1 and CDR2 from the germline V gene are LNHDA and SQIVND (reference sequence). The CDR3 spans 16 residues. V gave up 5 bases and J gave up 2 bases; unmatched junction bases: 8. Here the CDR3 DNA reads TGTGCCAGTAGTTCCTTTCTGGACAGGGGCAATCAGCCCCAGCATTTT. Residues: CASSSFLDRGNQPQHF. Based on the CDR3 plus reference TRBV19 and TRBJ1-5, the full variable domain is DGGITQSPKYLFRKEGQNVTLSCEQNLNHDAMYWYRQDPGQGLRLIYYSQIVNDFQKGDIAEGYSVSREKKESFPLTVTSAQKNPTAFYLCASSSFLDRGNQPQHFGDGTRLSIL.